The 8 T cell receptor beta chains in this list originate from one sample, sequenced in a study of Tregs in tolerant kidney transplant recipients. The assay was immunoSEQ multiplex PCR, and TCRdb's table has in-frame clones only and misses some. The sample totals 25,000 to 35,000 clones. The sequenced sample was CD8+ T cells from blood, obtained before the transplant. These receptors all stem from a human donor who received a combined kidney and bone marrow transplant.

In regard to this clone: The CDR3 is cut off 3 residues early in the read; its end comes from the germline J gene. The V and J genes are TRBV12-3 or TRBV12-4 and TRBJ2-6; the D gene is possibly TRBD1 (6 bases). V lost 1 base and J 0 bases, leaving 13 bases between the germline ends. CDR3 length: 18 amino acids. The CDR3 loop reads CASSLETGTGSGANVLTF. The CDR3 DNA, read in part, is TGTGCCAGCAGTTTAGAGACAGGAACTGGCTCTGGGGCCAACGTC.

Concerning this clone: The read falls 3 residues short of the CDR3 end, and the missing part is taken from the germline J gene. This chain joins TRBV6-2 or TRBV6-3 and TRBJ1-6; 8 nucleotides align to TRBD1. The CDR3 runs to 16 residues. Germline assignment: CDR1 MNHEY and CDR2 SVGEGT. Germline trimming cut 6 bases from V and 10 bases from J; bases unmatched to any gene: 14. CDR3 DNA, as far as it was read: TGTGCCAGCAGATTCAACCCAGACAGGGGTTGGTCACCC. It translates to CASRFNPDRGWSP. In full, the CDR3 reads CASRFNPDRGWSPLHF.

Turning to this clone: The read ends 3 residues before the CDR3 terminus; that terminus is restored from the germline J gene. This rearrangement joins TRBV19 to TRBJ2-1; 12 nucleotides line up with TRBD2. Germline V gene data show CDR1 as LNHDA and CDR2 as SQIVND (reference sequence). The CDR3 has 15 amino acids. V was clipped by 6 bases and J by 9 bases; unmatched bases: 9. CDR3 in amino acids: CASSPGLAGVGEQFF. The part of the CDR3 DNA that was read is TGTGCCAGTAGCCCGGGACTAGCGGGCGTGGGTGAG.

With regard to this clone: The read falls 3 residues short of the CDR3 end, and the missing part is taken from the germline J gene. This sequence joins TRBV7-8 and TRBJ2-7, with D tentatively TRBD1 (7 bases). Germline CDR1 and CDR2: SGHVS and FQNEAQ. This CDR3 is built from 14 residues. Trimming took 4 bases from V and 0 from J, leaving 10 bases between them. The CDR3 region is CASSSQGGSYEQYF. CDR3 DNA, as far as it was read: TGTGCCAGCAGCTCGCAGGGGGGCTCCTACGAG.

Of note for this clone: The read halts 3 residues ahead of the CDR3 end, with the missing end drawn from the germline J gene. The chain joins TRBV20-1 to TRBJ2-4; 10 bases line up with TRBD2. J lost 0 bases, V lost 0 bases, and 2 bases had no gene match. CDR1 and CDR2 (germline): DFQATT, SNEGSKA (reference sequence). CDR3 length equals 16 residues. The CDR3 spells CSARDRLAGAKNIQYF. CDR3 DNA (partial): TGCAGTGCTAGAGATAGACTAGCGGGAGCCAAAAACATT.

As to this clone: The read is 3 residues too short to cover the CDR3 end, so that end is filled in from the germline J gene. The chain combines TRBV18 with TRBJ2-3; 9 nucleotides match TRBD2. J gave up 2 bases and V 2 bases, and 20 bases lay outside the gene matches. Germline CDR1 is KGHSH and CDR2 is LQKENI. There are 21 residues in the CDR3. The DNA read from the CDR3 is TGTGCCAGCTCACCAATAAGATACATGGTAGCGGGGGTCAATCCCACAGATACG. This gives the protein CASSPIRYMVAGVNPTDT. The CDR3, in full, reads CASSPIRYMVAGVNPTDTQYF.

As for this clone: The read halts 3 residues ahead of the CDR3 end, with the missing end drawn from the germline J gene. The chain combines TRBV19 with TRBJ2-1; D is uncertain. The CDR3 contains 15 residues. CDR1 and CDR2 (germline): LNHDA, SQIVND (reference sequence). Trimming took off 1 base at V and 0 bases at J, with 7 bases between the two ends. CDR3 sequence reads: CASSIARFSYNEQFF. The part of the CDR3 DNA that was read is TGTGCCAGTAGTATAGCACGGTTCTCCTACAATGAG. The whole variable domain, filled in from reference TRBV19 and TRBJ2-1, reads DGGITQSPKYLFRKEGQNVTLSCEQNLNHDAMYWYRQDPGQGLRLIYYSQIVNDFQKGDIAEGYSVSREKKESFPLTVTSAQKNPTAFYLCASSIARFSYNEQFFGPGTRLTVL.

With respect to this clone: The read ends 3 residues shy of where the CDR3 ends; the end is completed using the germline J gene. The gene calls are TRBV5-4 and TRBJ1-1; D perhaps matches TRBD1 (6 bases). Trimming pared 4 bases from V and 5 bases from J, leaving 15 bases between. Germline assignment: CDR1 SGHNT and CDR2 YYREEE (reference sequence). The CDR3 sequence is 14 residues long. The DNA read from the CDR3 is TGTGCCAGCAGCCAGGGGCAGGCGATTACTGAA. Its protein is CASSQGQAITE. The entire CDR3 protein is CASSQGQAITEAFF.